This T cell receptor (beta chain) derives from a study of blood T cell repertoires in COVID-19. Produced via immunoSEQ multiplex PCR; TCRdb's table is partial and in-frame only. The sample has around 290,000 clones, more than 75% seen once. This clone occurred a few times. Germline V lookup: CDR1 MDHEN, CDR2 SYDVKM. Between the trimmed V and J ends, which lost 6 bases and 6 bases, there was a span of 17 bases. CDR3 length equals 14 residues. This sequence originates from a woman in her forties or fifties who had recovered from COVID-19. The specimen sequenced was peripheral blood. The V and J genes are TRBV28 and TRBJ1-2; D not certain. The CDR3 bases are TGTGCCAGCAGAACGCCAAGCTTCGCCGATGGCTACACCTTC. Translating it yields CASRTPSFADGYTF.